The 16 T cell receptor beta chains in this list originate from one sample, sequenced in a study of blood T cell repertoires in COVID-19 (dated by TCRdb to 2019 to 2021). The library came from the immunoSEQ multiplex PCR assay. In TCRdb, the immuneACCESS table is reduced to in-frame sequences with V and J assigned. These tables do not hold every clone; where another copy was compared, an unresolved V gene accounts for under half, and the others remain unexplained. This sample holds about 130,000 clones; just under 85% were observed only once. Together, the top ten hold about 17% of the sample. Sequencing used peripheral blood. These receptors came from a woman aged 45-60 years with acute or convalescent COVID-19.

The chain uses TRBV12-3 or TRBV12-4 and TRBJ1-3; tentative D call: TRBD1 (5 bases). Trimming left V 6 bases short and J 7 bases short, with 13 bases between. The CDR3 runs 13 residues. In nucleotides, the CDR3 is TGTGCCAGCAGCCCCGCAGGGAGGAACACCATATATTTT. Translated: CASSPAGRNTIYF.

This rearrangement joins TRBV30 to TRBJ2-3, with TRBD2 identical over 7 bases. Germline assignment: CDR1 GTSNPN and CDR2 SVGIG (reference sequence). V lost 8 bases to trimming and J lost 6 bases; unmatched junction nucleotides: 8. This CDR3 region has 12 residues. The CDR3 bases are TGTGCCCAGAGCGGGAATCAGGATACGCAGTATTTT. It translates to CAQSGNQDTQYF.

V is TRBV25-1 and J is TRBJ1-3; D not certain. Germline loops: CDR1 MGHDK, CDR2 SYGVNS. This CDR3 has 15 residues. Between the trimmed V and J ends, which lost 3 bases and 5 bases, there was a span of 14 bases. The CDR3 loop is CASSETVSRRNTIYF. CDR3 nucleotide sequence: TGTGCCAGCAGTGAGACCGTGTCCAGGAGAAACACCATATATTTT.

CDR3 protein: CATSASGGTTDTQYF. The CDR3, as DNA: TGTGCCACCAGCGCTAGCGGGGGGACTACGGATACGCAGTATTTT. V and J are TRBV15 and TRBJ2-3; TRBD2 aligns across 11 bases. The V gene end was trimmed by 5 bases and the J gene end by 6 bases; junction bases not matched to a gene: 7. The CDR3 has 15 residues. Germline-derived CDR1 and CDR2 are LNHNV and YYDKDF (reference sequence).

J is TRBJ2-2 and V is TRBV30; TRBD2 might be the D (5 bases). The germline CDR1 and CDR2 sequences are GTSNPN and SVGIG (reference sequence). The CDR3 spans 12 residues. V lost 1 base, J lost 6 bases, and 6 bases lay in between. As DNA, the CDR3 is TGTGCCTGGAGTGCGGAGGCCGGGGAGCTGTTTTTT. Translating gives CAWSAEAGELFF.

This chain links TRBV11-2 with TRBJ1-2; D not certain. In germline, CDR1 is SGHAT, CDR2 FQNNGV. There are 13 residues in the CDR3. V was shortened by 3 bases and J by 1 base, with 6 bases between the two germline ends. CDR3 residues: CASSLGSNYGYTF. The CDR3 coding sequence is TGTGCCAGCAGCTTGGGCAGTAACTATGGCTACACCTTC.

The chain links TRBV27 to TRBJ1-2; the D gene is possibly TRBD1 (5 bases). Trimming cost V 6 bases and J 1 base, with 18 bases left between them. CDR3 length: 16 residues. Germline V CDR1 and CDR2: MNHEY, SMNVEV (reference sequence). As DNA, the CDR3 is TGTGCCAGCAGACCGAACGTAGGGGCCAGTAACTATGGCTACACCTTC. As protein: CASRPNVGASNYGYTF.

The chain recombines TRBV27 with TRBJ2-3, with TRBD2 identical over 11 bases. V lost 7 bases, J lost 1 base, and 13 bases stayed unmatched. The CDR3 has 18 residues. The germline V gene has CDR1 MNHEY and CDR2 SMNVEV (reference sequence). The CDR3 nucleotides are TGTGCCAGCAAGGTACGGCTAGCGGGGGGCCGCGGCACAGATACGCAGTATTTT. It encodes CASKVRLAGGRGTDTQYF.

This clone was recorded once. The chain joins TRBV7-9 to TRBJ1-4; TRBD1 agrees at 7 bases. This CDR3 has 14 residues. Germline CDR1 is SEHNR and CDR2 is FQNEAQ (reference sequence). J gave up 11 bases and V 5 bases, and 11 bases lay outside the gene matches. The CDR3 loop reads CASSRDSPPGKLFF. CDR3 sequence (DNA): TGTGCCAGCAGCCGGGACAGCCCGCCTGGTAAACTGTTTTTT.

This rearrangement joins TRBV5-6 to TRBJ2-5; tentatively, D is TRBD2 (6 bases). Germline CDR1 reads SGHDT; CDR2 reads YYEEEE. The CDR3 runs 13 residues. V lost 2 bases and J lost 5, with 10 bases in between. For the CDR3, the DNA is TGTGCCAGCAGCTTCGGAGGGCTGGAGACCCAGTACTTC. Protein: CASSFGGLETQYF.

CDR3 region: CASSELGNHNEQFF. The CDR3 nucleotides read TGTGCCAGCAGTGAACTCGGGAATCACAATGAGCAGTTCTTC. The chain has TRBV6-1 and TRBJ2-1; D might be TRBD2 (5 bases). Germline CDR1 is MNHNS and CDR2 is SASEGT. Trimming pared 2 bases from V and 5 bases from J, leaving 10 bases between. The CDR3 spans 14 residues.

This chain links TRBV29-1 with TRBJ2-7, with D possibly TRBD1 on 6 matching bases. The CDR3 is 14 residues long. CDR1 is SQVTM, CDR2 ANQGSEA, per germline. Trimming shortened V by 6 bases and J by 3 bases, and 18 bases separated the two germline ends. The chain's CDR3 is CSVLRQAPNYEQYF. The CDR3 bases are TGCAGCGTGTTAAGACAGGCACCAAACTACGAGCAGTACTTC.

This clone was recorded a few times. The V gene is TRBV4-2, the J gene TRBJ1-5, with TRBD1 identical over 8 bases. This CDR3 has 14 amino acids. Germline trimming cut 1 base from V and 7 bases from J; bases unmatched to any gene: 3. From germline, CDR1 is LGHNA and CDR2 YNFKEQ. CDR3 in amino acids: CASSQAGGRQPQHF. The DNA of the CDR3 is TGTGCCAGCAGCCAAGCAGGGGGCCGGCAGCCCCAGCATTTT.

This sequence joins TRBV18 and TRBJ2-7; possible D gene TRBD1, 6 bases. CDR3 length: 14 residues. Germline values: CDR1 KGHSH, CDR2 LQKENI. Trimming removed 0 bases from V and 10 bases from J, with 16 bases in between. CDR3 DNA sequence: TGTGCCAGCTCACCACCGGCGGACAGATCCTACCAGTACTTC. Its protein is CASSPPADRSYQYF.

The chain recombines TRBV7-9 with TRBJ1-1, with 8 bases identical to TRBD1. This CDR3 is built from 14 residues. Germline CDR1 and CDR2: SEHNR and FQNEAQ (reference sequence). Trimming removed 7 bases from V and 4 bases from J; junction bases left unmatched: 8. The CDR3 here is CASTPQGASTEAFF. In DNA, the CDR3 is TGTGCCAGCACCCCTCAGGGGGCCAGCACTGAAGCTTTCTTT.

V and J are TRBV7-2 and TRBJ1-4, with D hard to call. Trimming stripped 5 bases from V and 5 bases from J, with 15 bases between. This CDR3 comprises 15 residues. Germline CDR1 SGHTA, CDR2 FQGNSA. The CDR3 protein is CASSLKVGGNEKLFF. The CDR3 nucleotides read TGTGCCAGCAGCCTCAAGGTGGGCGGGAATGAAAAACTGTTTTTT.